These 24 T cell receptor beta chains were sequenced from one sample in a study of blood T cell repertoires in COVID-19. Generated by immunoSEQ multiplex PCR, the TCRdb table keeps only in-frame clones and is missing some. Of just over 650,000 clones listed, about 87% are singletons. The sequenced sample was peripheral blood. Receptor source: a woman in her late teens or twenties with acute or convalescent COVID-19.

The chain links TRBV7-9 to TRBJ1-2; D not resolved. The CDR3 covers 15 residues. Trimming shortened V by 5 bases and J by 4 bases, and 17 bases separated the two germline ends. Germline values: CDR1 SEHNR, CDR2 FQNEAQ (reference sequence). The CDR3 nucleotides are TGTGCCAGCAGCCGGACCCGGGGATGGACCTATGGCTACACCTTC. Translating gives CASSRTRGWTYGYTF.

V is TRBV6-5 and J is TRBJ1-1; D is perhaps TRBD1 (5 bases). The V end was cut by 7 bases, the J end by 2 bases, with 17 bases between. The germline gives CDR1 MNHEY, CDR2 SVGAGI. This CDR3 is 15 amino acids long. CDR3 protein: CASTPQGTQNTEAFF. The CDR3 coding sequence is TGTGCCAGCACCCCCCAGGGAACGCAAAACACTGAAGCTTTCTTT.

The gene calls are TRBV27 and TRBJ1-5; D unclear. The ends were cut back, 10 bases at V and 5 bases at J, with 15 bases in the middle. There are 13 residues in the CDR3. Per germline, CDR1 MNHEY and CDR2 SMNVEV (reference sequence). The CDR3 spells CATARVMDQPQHF. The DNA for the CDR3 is TGTGCCACGGCCCGGGTCATGGATCAGCCCCAGCATTTT.

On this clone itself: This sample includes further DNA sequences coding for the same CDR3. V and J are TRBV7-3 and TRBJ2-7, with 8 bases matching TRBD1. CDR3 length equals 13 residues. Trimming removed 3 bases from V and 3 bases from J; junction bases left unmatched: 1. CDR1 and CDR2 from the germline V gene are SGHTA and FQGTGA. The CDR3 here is CASSLGTGYEQYF. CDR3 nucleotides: TGTGCCAGCAGCTTGGGGACAGGCTACGAGCAGTACTTC.

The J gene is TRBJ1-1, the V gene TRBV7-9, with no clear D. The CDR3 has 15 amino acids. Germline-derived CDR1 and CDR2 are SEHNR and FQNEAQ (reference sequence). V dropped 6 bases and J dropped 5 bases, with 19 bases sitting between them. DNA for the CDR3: TGTGCCAGCAGGACCCGAAAAACGGGAGGGACTGAAGCTTTCTTT. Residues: CASRTRKTGGTEAFF.

This chain's CDR3 is CSGLRRGGGYTF. The CDR3 nucleotides read TGCAGCGGACTCCGGAGGGGAGGTGGCTACACCTTC. The gene calls are TRBV29-1 and TRBJ1-2, with D perhaps TRBD1 (5 bases). The CDR3 covers 12 residues. Trimming stripped 7 bases from V and 7 bases from J, with 16 bases between. From germline, CDR1 is SQVTM and CDR2 ANQGSEA.

Here the CDR3 reads CASSGLKGQDYSNQPQHF. CDR3 coding DNA: TGTGCCAGCAGCGGCCTGAAGGGACAGGACTATAGCAATCAGCCCCAGCATTTT. The V and J genes are TRBV7-9 and TRBJ1-5; TRBD1 aligns across 8 bases. The germline gives CDR1 SEHNR, CDR2 FQNEAQ (reference sequence). Losses at the gene ends were 5 bases for V and 0 bases for J; bases not matched to a gene: 12. This CDR3 region has 18 residues.

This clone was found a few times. CDR3 amino acids: CASSHWGHLDTIYF. The CDR3 nucleotides read TGTGCCAGCAGCCACTGGGGACATCTAGACACCATATATTTT. The chain recombines TRBV14 with TRBJ1-3; D is perhaps TRBD1 (6 bases). V dropped 3 bases and J dropped 8 bases, with 14 bases sitting between them. The germline CDR1 and CDR2 sequences are SGHDN and FVKESK. This CDR3 is 14 amino acids long.

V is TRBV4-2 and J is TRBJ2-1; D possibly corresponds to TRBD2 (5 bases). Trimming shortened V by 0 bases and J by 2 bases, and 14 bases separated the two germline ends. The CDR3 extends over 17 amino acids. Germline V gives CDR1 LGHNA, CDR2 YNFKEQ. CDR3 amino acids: CASSQEDALRAYNEQFF. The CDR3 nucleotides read TGTGCCAGCAGCCAAGAGGACGCCCTGAGGGCCTACAATGAGCAGTTCTTC.

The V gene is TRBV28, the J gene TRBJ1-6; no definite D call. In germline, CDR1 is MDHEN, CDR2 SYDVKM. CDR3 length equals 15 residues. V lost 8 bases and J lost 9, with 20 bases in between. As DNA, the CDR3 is TGTGCCAGCTTCTCTTACGGGGAATTGGTTTCACCCCTCCACTTT. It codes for CASFSYGELVSPLHF.

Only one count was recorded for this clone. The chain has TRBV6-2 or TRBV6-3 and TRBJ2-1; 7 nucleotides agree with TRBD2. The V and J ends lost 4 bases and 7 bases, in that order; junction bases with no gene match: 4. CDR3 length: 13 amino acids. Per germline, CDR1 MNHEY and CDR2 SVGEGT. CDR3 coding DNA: TGTGCCAGCAGTTTGGGGGGGTTAAATGAGCAGTTCTTC. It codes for CASSLGGLNEQFF.

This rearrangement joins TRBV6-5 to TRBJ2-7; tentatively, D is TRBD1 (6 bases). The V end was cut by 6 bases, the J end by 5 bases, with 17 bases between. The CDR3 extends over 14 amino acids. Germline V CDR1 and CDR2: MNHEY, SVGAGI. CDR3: CASRAGVLTHEQYF. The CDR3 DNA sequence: TGTGCCAGCAGGGCAGGGGTTCTTACCCACGAGCAGTACTTC.

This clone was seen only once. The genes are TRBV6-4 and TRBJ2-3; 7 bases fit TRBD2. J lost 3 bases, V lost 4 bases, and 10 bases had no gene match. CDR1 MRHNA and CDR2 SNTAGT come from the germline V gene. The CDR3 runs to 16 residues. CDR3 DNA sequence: TGTGCCAGCAGTGCTGGTGCGGGGGATTCGACAGATACGCAGTATTTT. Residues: CASSAGAGDSTDTQYF.

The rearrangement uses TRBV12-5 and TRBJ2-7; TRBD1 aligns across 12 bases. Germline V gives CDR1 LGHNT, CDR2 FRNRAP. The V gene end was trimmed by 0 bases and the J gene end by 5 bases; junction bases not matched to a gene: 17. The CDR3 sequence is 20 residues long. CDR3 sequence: CASGLVLGTGGSIGVNEQYF. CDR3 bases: TGTGCTAGTGGTTTGGTACTTGGGACAGGGGGCTCCATAGGGGTAAACGAGCAGTACTTC.

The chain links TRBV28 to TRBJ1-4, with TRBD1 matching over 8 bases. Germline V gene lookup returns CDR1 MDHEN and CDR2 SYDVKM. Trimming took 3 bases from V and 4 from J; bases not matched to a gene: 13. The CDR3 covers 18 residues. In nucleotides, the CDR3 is TGTGCCAGCAGTTTTCCGTGGACAGGGAGTTTTGGTAATGAAAAACTGTTTTTT. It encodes CASSFPWTGSFGNEKLFF. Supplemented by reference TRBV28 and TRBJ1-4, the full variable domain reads DVKVTQSSRYLVKRTGEKVFLECVQDMDHENMFWYRQDPGLGLRLIYFSYDVKMKEKGDIPEGYSVSREKKERFSLILESASTNQTSMYLCASSFPWTGSFGNEKLFFGSGTQLSVL.

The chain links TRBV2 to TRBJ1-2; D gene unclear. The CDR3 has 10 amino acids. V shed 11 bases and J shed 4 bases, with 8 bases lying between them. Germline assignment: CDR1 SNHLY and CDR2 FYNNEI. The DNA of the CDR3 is TGTGCCGCGTCCCCCTATGGCTACACCTTC. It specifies CAASPYGYTF. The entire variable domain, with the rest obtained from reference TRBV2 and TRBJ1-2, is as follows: EPEVTQTPSHQVTQMGQEVILRCVPISNHLYFYWYRQILGQKVEFLVSFYNNEISEKSEIFDDQFSVERPDGSNFTLKIRSTKLEDSAMYFCAASPYGYTFGSGTRLTVV.

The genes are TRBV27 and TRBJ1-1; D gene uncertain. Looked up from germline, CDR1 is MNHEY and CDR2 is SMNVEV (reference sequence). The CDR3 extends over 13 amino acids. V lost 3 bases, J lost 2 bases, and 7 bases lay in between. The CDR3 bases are TGTGCCAGCAGTTTTAGGAGAAACACTGAAGCTTTCTTT. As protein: CASSFRRNTEAFF.

The CDR3 sequence is CAWSVLAGYTDTQYF. The CDR3 DNA is TGTGCCTGGAGTGTACTGGCGGGGTACACAGATACGCAGTATTTT. The chain recombines TRBV30 with TRBJ2-3, with D possibly being TRBD2 (6 bases). Germline-derived CDR1 and CDR2 are GTSNPN and SVGIG (reference sequence). Trimming cost V 0 bases and J 2 bases, with 12 bases left between them. The CDR3 sequence is 15 residues long.

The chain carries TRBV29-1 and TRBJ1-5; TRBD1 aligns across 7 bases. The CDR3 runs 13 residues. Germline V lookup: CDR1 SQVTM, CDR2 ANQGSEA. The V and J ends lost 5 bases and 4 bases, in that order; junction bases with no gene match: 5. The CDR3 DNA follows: TGCAGCGTTAGAGGGGGCGAAAATCAGCCCCAGCATTTT. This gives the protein CSVRGGENQPQHF. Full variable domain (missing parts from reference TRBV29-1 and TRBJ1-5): SAVISQKPSRDICQRGTSLTIQCQVDSQVTMMFWYRQQPGQSLTLIATANQGSEATYESGFVIDKFPISRPNLTFSTLTVSNMSPEDSSIYLCSVRGGENQPQHFGDGTRLSIL.

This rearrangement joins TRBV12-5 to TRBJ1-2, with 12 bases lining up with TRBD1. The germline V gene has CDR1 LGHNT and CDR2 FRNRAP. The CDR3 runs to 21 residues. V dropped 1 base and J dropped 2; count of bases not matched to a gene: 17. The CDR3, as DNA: TGTGCTAGTGGTTTGGCCTGGGACAGGGGGCTCCCCAACGCAAAAAACTATGGCTACACCTTC. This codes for CASGLAWDRGLPNAKNYGYTF.

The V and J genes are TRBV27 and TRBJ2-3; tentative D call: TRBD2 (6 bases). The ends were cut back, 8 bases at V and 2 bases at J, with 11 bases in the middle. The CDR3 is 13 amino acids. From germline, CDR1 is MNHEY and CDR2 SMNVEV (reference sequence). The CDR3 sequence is CASRGGNTDTQYF. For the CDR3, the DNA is TGTGCCAGCCGTGGGGGGAACACAGATACGCAGTATTTT.

Written as DNA, the CDR3 is TGTGCCAGTACCTTTTATTTTTGGGCAGGCACCTATGGCTACACCTTC. As protein: CASTFYFWAGTYGYTF. V gene TRBV19 combines with J gene TRBJ1-2; D not certain. This CDR3 has 16 residues. Germline V gene lookup returns CDR1 LNHDA and CDR2 SQIVND (reference sequence). Trimming pared 7 bases from V and 4 bases from J, leaving 22 bases between.

The CDR3 bases are TGTGCCAGCAGCTTGGGTCAGGGAGGCAGTAGCAATCAGCCCCAGCATTTT. Encoded protein: CASSLGQGGSSNQPQHF. The chain uses TRBV7-9 and TRBJ1-5; D might be TRBD1 (5 bases). The germline V gene encodes CDR1 SEHNR and CDR2 FQNEAQ (reference sequence). Deletions cut 3 bases from V and 0 bases from J, with 15 bases between. There are 17 residues in the CDR3.

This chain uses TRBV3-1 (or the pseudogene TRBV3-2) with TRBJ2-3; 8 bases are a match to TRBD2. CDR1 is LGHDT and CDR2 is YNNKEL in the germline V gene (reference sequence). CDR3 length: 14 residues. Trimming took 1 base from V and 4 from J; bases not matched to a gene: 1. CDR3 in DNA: TGTGCCAGCAGCCAAGTCGGGGGGGCAGATACGCAGTATTTT. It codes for CASSQVGGADTQYF.